This note documents a single T cell receptor beta chain sequence. This entry belongs to a study of blood T cell repertoires in COVID-19. Some clones are missing from TCRdb's copy, which holds only in-frame ones; the method was immunoSEQ multiplex PCR. The sample lists tens of thousands of clones; 85% to 90% were seen once. V lost 0 bases, J lost 9 bases, and 11 bases lay in between. CDR3 length: 13 residues. Germline assignment: CDR1 LGHNA and CDR2 YNFKEQ. This TCR came from a man over 45 with acute or convalescent COVID-19. V gene TRBV4-2 combines with J gene TRBJ1-1; TRBD1 is a possible D gene (5 bases). Material for sequencing was peripheral blood. The CDR3 DNA reads as TGTGCCAGCAGCCAAGAAACGGGACTGAAAGCTTTCTTT. It specifies CASSQETGLKAFF.